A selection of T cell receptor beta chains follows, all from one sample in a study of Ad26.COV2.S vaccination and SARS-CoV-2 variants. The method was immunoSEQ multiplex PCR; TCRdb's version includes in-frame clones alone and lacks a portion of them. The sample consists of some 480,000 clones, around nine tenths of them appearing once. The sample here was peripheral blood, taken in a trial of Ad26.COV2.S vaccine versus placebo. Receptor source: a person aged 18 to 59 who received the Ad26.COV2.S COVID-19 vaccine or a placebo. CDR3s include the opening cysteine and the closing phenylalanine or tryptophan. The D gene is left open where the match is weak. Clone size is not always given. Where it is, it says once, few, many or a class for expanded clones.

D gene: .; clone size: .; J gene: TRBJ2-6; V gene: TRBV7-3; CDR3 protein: CASSLSRAGANVLTF; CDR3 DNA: TGTGCCAGCAGCTTAAGCCGCGCTGGGGCCAACGTCCTGACTTTC
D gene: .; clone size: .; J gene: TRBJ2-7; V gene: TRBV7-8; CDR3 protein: CASSLEQRSSLSYEQYF; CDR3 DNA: TGTGCCAGCAGCTTAGAGCAGAGATCTTCGCTCTCCTACGAGCAGTACTTC
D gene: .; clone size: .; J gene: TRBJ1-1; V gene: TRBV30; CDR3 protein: CAWSFWGTPNTEAFF; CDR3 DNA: TGTGCCTGGAGTTTCTGGGGGACACCGAACACTGAAGCTTTCTTT
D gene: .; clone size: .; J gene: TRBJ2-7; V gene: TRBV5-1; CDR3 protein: CASSLVGSSSYEQYF; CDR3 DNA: TGCGCCAGCAGCTTGGTGGGCAGCAGCTCCTACGAGCAGTACTTC
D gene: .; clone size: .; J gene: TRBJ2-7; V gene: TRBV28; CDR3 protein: CASSLDGTFYEQYF; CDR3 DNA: TGTGCCAGCAGTTTAGACGGGACATTCTACGAGCAGTACTTC
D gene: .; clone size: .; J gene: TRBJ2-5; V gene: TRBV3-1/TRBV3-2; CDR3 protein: CASSQDGASLTQYF; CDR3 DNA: TGTGCCAGCAGCCAAGACGGGGCCTCTTTAACCCAGTACTTC
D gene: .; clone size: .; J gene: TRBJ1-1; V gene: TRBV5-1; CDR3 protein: CASRAVNTEAFF; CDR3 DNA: TGCGCCAGCAGGGCGGTGAACACTGAAGCTTTCTTT
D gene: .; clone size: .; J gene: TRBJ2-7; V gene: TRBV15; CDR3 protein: CATSRDTGPYEQYF; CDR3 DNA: TGTGCCACCAGCAGAGATACGGGGCCCTACGAGCAGTACTTC
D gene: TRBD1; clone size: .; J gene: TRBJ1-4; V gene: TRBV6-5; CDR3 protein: CASSYTTGINEKLFF; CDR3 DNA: TGTGCCAGCAGTTACACGACAGGGATTAATGAAAAACTGTTTTTT
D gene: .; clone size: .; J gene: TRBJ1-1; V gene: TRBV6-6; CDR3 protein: CASRTTQGITEAFF; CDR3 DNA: TGTGCCAGCAGAACAACTCAGGGGATCACTGAAGCTTTCTTT
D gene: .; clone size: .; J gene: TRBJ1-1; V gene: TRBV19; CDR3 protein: CASSIGGRNTEAFF; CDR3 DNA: TGTGCCAGTAGTATCGGAGGGCGGAACACTGAAGCTTTCTTT
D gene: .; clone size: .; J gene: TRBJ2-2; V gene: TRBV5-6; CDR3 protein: CASSWGTDANTGELFF; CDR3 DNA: TGTGCCAGCAGCTGGGGGACGGACGCGAACACCGGGGAGCTGTTTTTT
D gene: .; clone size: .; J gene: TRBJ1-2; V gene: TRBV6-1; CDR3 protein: CASGVIDGYTF; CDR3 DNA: TGTGCCAGCGGAGTAATAGATGGCTACACCTTC
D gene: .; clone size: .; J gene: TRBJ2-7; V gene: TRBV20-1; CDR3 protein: CSASDPLAPYEQYF; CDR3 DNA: TGCAGTGCCAGTGACCCTTTGGCTCCGTACGAGCAGTACTTC
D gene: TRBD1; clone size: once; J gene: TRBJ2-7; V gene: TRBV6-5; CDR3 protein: CASRGQGRGYEQYF; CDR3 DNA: TGTGCCAGCAGGGGACAGGGACGAGGGTACGAGCAGTACTTC
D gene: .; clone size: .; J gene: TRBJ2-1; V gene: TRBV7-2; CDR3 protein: CASSLSALYNEQFF; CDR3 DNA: TGTGCCAGCAGCCTCTCGGCGCTTTACAATGAGCAGTTCTTC
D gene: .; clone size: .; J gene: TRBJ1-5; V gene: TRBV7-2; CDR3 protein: CASSLGPSSPQHF; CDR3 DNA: TGTGCCAGCAGCTTAGGCCCCTCCTCGCCCCAGCATTTT
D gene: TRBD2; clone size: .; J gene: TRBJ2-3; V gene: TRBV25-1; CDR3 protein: CASSDGAGGPIDTQYF; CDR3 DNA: TGTGCCAGCAGTGACGGGGCGGGAGGGCCCATAGATACGCAGTATTTT
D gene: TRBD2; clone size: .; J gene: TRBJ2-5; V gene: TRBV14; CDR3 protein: CASSQRAGGGGETQYF; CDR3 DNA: TGTGCCAGCAGCCAACGAGCGGGAGGTGGTGGAGAGACCCAGTACTTC
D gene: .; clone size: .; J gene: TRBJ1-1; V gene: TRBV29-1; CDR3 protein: CSGGRNTEAFF; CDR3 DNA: TGCAGCGGCGGACGGAACACTGAAGCTTTCTTT
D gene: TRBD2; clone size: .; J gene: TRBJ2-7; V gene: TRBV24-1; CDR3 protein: CATSGAGGPHEQYF; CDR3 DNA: TGTGCCACCAGTGGGGCGGGAGGGCCCCACGAGCAGTACTTC
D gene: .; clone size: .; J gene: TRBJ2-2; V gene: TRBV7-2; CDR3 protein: CASSGGLRTGELFF; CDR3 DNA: TGTGCCAGCAGCGGGGGACTTCGGACCGGGGAGCTGTTTTTT
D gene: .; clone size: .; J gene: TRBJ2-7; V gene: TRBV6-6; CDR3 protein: CASSLPGGRWSYEQYF; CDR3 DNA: TGTGCCAGCAGTTTGCCAGGAGGGAGGTGGTCCTACGAGCAGTACTTC
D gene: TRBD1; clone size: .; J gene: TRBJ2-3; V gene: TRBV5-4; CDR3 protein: CASSLPTGTASTDTQYF; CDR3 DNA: TGTGCCAGCAGCTTACCGACAGGGACGGCTAGCACAGATACGCAGTATTTT
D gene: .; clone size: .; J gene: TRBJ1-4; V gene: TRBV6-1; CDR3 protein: CASSDRRGGTEKLFF; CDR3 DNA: TGTGCCAGCAGTGACCGGCGTGGGGGGACTGAAAAACTGTTTTTT
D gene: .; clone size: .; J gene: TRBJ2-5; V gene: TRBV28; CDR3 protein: CASSPGGRGTQYF; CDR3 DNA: TGTGCCAGCAGTCCCGGGGGTCGGGGGACCCAGTACTTC
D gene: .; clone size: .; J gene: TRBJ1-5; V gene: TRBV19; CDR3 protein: CASAAYSNQPQHF; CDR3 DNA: TGTGCCAGTGCGGCGTATAGCAATCAGCCCCAGCATTTT
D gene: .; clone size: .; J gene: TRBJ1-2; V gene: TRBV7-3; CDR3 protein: CASSSTGYYTF; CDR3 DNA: TGTGCCAGCAGCTCAACAGGCTACTACACCTTC
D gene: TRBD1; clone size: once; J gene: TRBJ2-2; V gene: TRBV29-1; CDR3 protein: CSVGQGTGELFF; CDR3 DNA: TGCAGCGTGGGACAGGGCACCGGGGAGCTGTTTTTT
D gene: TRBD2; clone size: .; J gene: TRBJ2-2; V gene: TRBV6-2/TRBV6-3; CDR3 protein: CASSSTRVAGVRIGELFF; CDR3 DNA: TGTGCCAGCAGTTCCACAAGGGTGGCGGGAGTTCGGATCGGGGAGCTGTTTTTT
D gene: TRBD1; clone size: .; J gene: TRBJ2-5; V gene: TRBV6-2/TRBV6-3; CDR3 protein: CASSTDRGQETQYF; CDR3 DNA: TGTGCCAGCAGCACCGACAGGGGGCAAGAGACCCAGTACTTC
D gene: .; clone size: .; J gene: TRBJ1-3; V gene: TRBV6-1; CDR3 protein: CASSELRGSTGNTIYF; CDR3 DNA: TGTGCCAGCAGTGAATTGAGGGGATCGACTGGAAACACCATATATTTT
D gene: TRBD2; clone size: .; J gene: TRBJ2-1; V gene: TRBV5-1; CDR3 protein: CASSLRLAGGSYNEQFF; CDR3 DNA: TGCGCCAGCAGCTTGCGGCTAGCGGGAGGCTCCTACAATGAGCAGTTCTTC
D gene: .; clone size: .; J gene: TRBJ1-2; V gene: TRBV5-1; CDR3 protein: CASSLEGGYTF; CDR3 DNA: TGCGCCAGCAGCTTGGAGGGGGGCTACACCTTC
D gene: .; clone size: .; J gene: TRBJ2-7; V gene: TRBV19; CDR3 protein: CASMDSIGGSYEQYF; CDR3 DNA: TGTGCCAGTATGGACTCCATAGGAGGCTCCTACGAGCAGTACTTC
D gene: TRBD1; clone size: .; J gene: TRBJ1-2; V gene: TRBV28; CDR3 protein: CASSQTGANYGYTF; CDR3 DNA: TGTGCCAGCAGTCAAACAGGGGCTAACTATGGCTACACCTTC
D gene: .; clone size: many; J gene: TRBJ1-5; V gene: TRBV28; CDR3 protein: CASSLFLSGPRDQPQHF; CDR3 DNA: .
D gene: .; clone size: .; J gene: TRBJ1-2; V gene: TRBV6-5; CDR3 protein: CASSGSNYGYTF; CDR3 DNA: TGTGCCAGCTCGGGCAGCAACTATGGCTACACCTTC
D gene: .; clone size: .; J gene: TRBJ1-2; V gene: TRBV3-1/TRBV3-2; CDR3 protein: CASSQSSRVLYGYTF; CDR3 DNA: TGTGCCAGCAGCCAAAGCAGCAGGGTCCTATATGGCTACACCTTC
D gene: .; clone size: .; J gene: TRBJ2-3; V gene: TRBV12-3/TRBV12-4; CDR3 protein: CASSLSQNTQYF; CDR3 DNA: TGTGCCAGCAGTTTAAGTCAGAATACGCAGTATTTT
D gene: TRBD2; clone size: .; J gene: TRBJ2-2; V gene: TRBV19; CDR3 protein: CASAMLAGAVTGELFF; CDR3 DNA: TGTGCCAGTGCTATGCTAGCGGGAGCGGTCACCGGGGAGCTGTTTTTT
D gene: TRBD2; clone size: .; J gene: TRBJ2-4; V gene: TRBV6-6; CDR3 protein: CASSYLSGGGNIQYF; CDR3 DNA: TGTGCCAGCAGTTACCTAAGCGGGGGAGGAAACATTCAGTACTTC
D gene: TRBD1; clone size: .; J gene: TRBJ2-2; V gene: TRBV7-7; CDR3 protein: CASSPRAGTGTLNTGELFF; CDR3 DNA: TGTGCTAGCAGCCCCAGGGCCGGGACAGGGACACTAAACACCGGGGAGCTGTTTTTT
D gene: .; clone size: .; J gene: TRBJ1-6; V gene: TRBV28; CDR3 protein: CASSLLQVAPLHF; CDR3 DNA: TGTGCCAGCAGTTTATTACAGGTAGCACCCCTCCACTTT
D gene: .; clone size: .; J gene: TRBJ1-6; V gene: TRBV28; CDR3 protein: CASRGTAYNSPLHF; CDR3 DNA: TGTGCCAGCCGTGGCACCGCATATAATTCACCCCTCCACTTT
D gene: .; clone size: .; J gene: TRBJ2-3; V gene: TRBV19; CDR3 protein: CASNPTGLSTDTQYF; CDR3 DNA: TGTGCCAGTAACCCTACGGGACTTAGCACAGATACGCAGTATTTT
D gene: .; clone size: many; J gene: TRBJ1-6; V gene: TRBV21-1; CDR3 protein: CASSKAPGRVRTSYNSPLHF; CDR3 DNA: TGTGCCAGCAGCAAAGCTCCGGGACGAGTGAGAACCTCCTATAATTCACCCCTCCACTTT
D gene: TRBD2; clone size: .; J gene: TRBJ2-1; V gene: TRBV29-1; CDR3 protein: CSARRSGSSYNEQFF; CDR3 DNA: TGCAGCGCACGACGCAGCGGGAGCTCCTACAATGAGCAGTTCTTC
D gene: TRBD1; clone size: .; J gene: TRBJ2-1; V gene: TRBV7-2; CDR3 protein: CASSLDGTGLNEQFF; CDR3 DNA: TGTGCCAGCAGCTTAGATGGGACAGGGCTTAATGAGCAGTTCTTC